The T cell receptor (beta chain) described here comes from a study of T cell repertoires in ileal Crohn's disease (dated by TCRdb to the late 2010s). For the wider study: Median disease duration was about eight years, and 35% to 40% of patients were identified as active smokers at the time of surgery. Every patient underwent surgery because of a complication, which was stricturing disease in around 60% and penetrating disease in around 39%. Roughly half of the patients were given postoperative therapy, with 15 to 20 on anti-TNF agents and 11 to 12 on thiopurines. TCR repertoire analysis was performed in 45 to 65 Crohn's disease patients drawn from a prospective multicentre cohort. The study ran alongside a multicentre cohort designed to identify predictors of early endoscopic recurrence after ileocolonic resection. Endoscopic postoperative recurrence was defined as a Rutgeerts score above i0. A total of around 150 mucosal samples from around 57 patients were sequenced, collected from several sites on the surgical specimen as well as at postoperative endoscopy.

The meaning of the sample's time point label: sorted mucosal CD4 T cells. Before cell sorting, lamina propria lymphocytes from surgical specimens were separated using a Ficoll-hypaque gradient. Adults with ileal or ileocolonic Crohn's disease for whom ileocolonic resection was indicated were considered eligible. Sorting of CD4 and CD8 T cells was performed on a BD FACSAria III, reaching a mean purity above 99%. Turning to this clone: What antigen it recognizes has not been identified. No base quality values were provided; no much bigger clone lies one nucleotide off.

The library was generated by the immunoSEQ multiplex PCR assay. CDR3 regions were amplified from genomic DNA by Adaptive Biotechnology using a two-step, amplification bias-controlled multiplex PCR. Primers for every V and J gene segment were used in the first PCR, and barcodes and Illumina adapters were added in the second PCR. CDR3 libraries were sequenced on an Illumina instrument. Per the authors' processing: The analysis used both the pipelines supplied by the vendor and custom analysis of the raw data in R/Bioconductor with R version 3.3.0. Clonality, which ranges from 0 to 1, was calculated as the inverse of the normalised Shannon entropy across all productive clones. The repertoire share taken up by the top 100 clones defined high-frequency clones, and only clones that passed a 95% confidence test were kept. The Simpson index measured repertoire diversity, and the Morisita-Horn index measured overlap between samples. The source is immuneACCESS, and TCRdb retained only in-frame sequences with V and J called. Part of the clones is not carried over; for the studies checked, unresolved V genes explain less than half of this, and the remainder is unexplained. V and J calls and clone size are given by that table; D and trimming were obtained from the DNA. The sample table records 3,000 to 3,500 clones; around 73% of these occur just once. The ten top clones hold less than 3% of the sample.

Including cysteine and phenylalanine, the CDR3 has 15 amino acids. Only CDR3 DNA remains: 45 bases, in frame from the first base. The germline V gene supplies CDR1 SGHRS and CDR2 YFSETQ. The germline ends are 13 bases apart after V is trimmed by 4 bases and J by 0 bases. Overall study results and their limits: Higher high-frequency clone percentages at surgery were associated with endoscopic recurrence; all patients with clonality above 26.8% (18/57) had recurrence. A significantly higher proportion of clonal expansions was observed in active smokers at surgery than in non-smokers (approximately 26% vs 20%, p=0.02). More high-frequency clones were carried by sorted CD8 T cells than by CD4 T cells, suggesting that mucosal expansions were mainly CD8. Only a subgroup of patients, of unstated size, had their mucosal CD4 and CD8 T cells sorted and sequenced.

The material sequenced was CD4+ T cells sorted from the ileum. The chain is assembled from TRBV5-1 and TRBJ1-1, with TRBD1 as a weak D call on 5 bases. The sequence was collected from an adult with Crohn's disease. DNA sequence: TGCGCCAGCAGCCCACAGGCCGATATGAACACTGAAGCTTTCTTT. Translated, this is CASSPQADMNTEAFF. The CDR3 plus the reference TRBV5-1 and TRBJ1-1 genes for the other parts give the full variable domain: KAGVTQTPRYLIKTRGQQVTLSCSPISGHRSVSWYQQTPGQGLQFLFEYFSETQRNKGNFPGRFSGRQFSNSRSEMNVSTLELGDSALYLCASSPQADMNTEAFFGQGTRLTVV.